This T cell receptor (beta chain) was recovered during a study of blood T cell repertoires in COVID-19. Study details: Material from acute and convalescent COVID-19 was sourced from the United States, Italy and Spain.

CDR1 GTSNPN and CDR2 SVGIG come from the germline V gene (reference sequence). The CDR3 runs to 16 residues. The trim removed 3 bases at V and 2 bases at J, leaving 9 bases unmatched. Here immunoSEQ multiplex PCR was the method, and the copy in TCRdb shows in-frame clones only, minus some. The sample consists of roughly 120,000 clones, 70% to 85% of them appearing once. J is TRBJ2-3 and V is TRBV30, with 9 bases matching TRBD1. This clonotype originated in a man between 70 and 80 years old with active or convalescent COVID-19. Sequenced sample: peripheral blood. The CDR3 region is CAWSLGTGPHTDTQYF. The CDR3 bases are TGTGCCTGGAGCTTGGGGACAGGGCCTCACACAGATACGCAGTATTTT.